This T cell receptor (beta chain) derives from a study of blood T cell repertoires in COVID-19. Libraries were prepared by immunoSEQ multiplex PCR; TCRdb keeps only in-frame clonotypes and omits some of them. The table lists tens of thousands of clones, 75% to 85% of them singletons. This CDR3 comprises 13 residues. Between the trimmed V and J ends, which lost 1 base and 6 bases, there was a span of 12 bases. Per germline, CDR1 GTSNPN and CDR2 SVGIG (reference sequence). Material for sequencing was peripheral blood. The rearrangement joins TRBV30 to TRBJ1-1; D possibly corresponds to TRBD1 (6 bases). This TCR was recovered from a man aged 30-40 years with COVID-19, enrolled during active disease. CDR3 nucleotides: TGTGCCTGGAGTGGGGCGGGGGGCCCTGAAGCTTTCTTT. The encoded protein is CAWSGAGGPEAFF.